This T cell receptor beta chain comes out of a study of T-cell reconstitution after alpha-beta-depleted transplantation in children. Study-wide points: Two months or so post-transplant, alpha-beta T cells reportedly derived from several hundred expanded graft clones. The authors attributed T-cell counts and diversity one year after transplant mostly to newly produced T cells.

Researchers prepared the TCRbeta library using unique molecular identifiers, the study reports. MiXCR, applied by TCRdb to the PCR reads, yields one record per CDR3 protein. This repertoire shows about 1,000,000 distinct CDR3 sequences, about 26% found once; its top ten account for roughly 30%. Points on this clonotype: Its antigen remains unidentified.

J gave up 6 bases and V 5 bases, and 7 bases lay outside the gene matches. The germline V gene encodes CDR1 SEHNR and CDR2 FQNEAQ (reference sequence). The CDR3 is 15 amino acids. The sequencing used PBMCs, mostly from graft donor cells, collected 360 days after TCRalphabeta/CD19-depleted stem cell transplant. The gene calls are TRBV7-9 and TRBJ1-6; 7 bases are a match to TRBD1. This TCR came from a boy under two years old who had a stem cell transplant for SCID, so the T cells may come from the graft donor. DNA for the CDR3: TGTGCCAGCAGCGCCCGGACAGGCGGTAATTCACCCCTCCACTTT. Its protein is CASSARTGGNSPLHF.